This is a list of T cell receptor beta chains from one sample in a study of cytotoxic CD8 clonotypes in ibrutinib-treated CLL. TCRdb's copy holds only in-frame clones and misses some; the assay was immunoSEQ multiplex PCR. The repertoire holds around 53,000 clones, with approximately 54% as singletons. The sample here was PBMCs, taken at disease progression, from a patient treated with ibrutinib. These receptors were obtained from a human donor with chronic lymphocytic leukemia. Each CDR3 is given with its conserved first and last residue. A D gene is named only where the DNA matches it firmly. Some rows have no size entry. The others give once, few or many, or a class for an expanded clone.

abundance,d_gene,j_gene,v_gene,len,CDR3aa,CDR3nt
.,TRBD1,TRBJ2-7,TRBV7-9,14,CASSLGDREGEQYF,TGTGCCAGCAGCTTAGGGGACAGGGAAGGGGAGCAGTACTTC
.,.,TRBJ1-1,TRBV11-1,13,CASSINQGTEAFF,TGTGCCAGCAGCATAAATCAGGGGACTGAAGCTTTCTTT
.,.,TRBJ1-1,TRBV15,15,CATSIPGLQNTEAFF,TGTGCCACCAGCATTCCGGGACTGCAGAACACTGAAGCTTTCTTT
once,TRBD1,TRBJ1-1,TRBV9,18,CASSASGQGRSTNTEAFF,TGTGCCAGCAGCGCGAGCGGACAGGGACGGAGTACGAACACTGAAGCTTTCTTT
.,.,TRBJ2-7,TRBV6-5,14,CASTSRDTHYEQYF,TGTGCCAGCACCTCAAGGGACACCCACTACGAGCAGTACTTC
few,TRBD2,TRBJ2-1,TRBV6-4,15,CASSDSPSGRTEQFF,TGTGCCAGCAGTGACTCGCCTAGCGGGCGGACTGAGCAGTTCTTC
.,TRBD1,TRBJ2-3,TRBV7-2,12,CASSLETGAQYF,TGTGCCAGCAGCTTAGAGACAGGGGCGCAGTATTTT
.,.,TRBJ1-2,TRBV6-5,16,CASSYSRDTGYNGYTF,TGTGCCAGCAGTTACTCACGTGATACAGGGTATAATGGCTACACCTTC
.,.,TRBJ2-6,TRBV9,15,CASSVGASGANVLTF,TGTGCCAGCAGCGTAGGAGCCTCTGGGGCCAACGTCCTGACTTTC
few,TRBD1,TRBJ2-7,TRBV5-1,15,CASSLGPQGAYEQYF,TGCGCCAGCAGCTTGGGGCCACAGGGGGCCTACGAGCAGTACTTC
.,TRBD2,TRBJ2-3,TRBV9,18,CASSVARGGPTSTDTQYF,TGTGCCAGCAGCGTAGCTCGCGGGGGGCCAACTAGCACAGATACGCAGTATTTT
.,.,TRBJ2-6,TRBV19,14,CASMVGGGANVLTF,TGTGCCAGTATGGTAGGAGGTGGGGCCAACGTCCTGACTTTC
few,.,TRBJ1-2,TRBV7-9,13,CASSLVDLQGYTF,TGTGCCAGCAGCTTAGTAGACCTCCAAGGCTACACCTTC
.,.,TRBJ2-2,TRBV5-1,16,CASSSAGAPNTGELFF,TGCGCCAGCAGCTCCGCAGGGGCACCGAACACCGGGGAGCTGTTTTTT
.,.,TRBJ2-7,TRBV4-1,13,CASSQVTSYEQYF,TGCGCCAGCAGCCAAGTAACCTCCTACGAGCAGTACTTC
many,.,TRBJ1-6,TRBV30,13,CAWSGQYNSPLHF,TGTGCCTGGAGTGGACAGTATAATTCACCCCTCCACTTT
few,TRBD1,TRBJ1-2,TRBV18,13,CASSQQGAGGYTF,TGTGCCAGCTCTCAACAGGGGGCGGGTGGCTACACCTTC
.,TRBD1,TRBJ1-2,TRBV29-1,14,CSVESGQGLDGYTF,TGCAGCGTTGAATCGGGACAGGGTCTAGATGGCTACACCTTC
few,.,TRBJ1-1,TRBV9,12,CASSALGGEAFF,TGTGCCAGCAGCGCCCTAGGAGGTGAAGCTTTCTTT
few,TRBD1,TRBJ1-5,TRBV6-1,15,CASSIETGLNQPQHF,TGTGCCAGCAGTATAGAGACAGGGCTCAATCAGCCCCAGCATTTT
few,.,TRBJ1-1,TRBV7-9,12,CASSTVWGEAFF,TGTGCCAGCAGCACCGTATGGGGGGAAGCTTTCTTT
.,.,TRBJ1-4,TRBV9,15,CASSVEPATNEKLFF,TGTGCCAGCAGCGTAGAGCCAGCAACTAATGAAAAACTGTTTTTT
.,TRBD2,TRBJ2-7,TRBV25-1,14,CASSRAGGPVEQYF,TGTGCCAGCAGTCGGGCGGGGGGGCCCGTCGAGCAGTACTTC
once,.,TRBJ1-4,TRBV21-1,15,CASPGQGATNEKLFF,TGTGCCAGCCCGGGACAGGGGGCAACTAATGAAAAACTGTTTTTT
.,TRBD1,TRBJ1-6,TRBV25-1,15,CASSDPATGTSPLHF,TGTGCCAGCAGTGATCCTGCGACAGGGACCTCACCCCTCCACTTT
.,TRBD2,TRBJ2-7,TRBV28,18,CASSFKSSGSPSSYEQYF,TGTGCCAGCAGTTTCAAGTCTAGCGGGAGCCCCAGCTCCTACGAGCAGTACTTC
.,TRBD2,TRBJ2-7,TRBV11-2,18,CASSLDHRSGRTGYEQYF,TGTGCCAGCAGCTTAGATCATAGAAGCGGGAGGACGGGGTACGAGCAGTACTTC
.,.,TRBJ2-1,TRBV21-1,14,CASSKEVGGDEQFF,TGTGCCAGCAGCAAAGAAGTGGGGGGGGATGAGCAGTTCTTC
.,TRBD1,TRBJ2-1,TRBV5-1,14,CASQLGQVYNEQFF,TGCGCCAGCCAGTTAGGACAGGTCTACAATGAGCAGTTCTTC
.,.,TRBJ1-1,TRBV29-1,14,CSVDRGTRNTEAFF,TGCAGCGTTGATCGGGGGACACGGAACACTGAAGCTTTCTTT
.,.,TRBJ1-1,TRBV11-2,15,CASSPSNNWLSEAFF,TGTGCCAGCAGCCCGTCGAACAACTGGCTATCTGAAGCTTTCTTT